This TCR beta chain originates from a study of T cells after yellow fever vaccination. This clonotype has just a few counts. The length of the CDR3 is 12 residues. Germline V gene lookup returns CDR1 DFQATT and CDR2 SNEGSKA (reference sequence). Trimming removed 0 bases from V and 5 bases from J, with 7 bases in between. TCRdb re-called the 5' RACE reads through MiXCR, storing one row per CDR3 protein. There are approximately 510,000 distinct CDR3 sequences in the sample; 20% to 25% occur only once, and about 17% lies in the top ten. This sample comprised PBMCs, obtained roughly 20 days after the first yellow fever vaccination. The sequence was collected from a man between 18 and 35 years old who received the YFV17D yellow fever vaccine. The gene calls are TRBV20-1 and TRBJ2-5; D not resolved. The CDR3 protein is CSARDERETQYF. The CDR3, as DNA: TGCAGTGCTAGAGATGAGAGGGAGACCCAGTACTTC.